This paragraph reports one T cell receptor (beta chain). Methods used by the authors: The assay estimated nucleated cells by amplifying reference gene primers. The table came from immunoSEQ multiplex PCR; TCRdb's copy has only in-frame clones and leaves some out. V and J calls and clone size follow that table, whereas D and trimming were derived from the DNA. This table holds under 250,000 clones, 65% to 90% found once. The data belong to a study of blood T cell repertoires in COVID-19. Germline V CDR1 and CDR2: SNHLY, FYNNEI. Trimming took 3 bases from V and 4 from J; bases not matched to a gene: 5. The CDR3 length is 15 residues. Everyone who took part was roughly 18 to 89 years old, and they came from roughly 25 US areas. Donors were grouped by their self-reported clinical history. Donors of Cohort 3 who recovered were those that had two negative PCRs, clearance, or symptom resolution.

The receptor's source is a man aged 40-50 years who had recovered from COVID-19. The sequenced sample was PBMCs or T cells enriched from blood (not recorded which). The V call is TRBV2, the J call TRBJ1-5; 8 nucleotides match TRBD1. Written as DNA, the CDR3 is TGTGCCAGCAGTGAGGGGACAGGCCTAAATCAGCCCCAGCATTTT. As protein: CASSEGTGLNQPQHF.